The TCR beta chain described here comes from a study of shared clonotypes between healthy human individuals (dated by TCRdb to 2020 to 2022). Some background on the complete study: A few men and a couple of women, aged 18 to 49 years, made up the cohort. For each donor, CD4 naive and CD4 memory were each run on three plates, CD8 naive on two plates, and CD8 memory on one plate. Blood TCR repertoires of about 5 healthy adults were deeply sequenced to estimate repertoire size and the extent of clonotype sharing between individuals. Libraries were prepared and TCR repertoires were sequenced by different laboratories using diverse techniques, in order to increase sequencing depth and limit assay-specific biases. Each donor's leukapheresis produced roughly between about 0.9 and 9.5 billion PBMCs.

Including the terminal cysteine and phenylalanine, the CDR3 comprises 17 residues. The CDR3 DNA has 51 bases and is translated from base 1. CDR1 and CDR2 are read off the germline V gene as LGHNT and FRNRAP. Unmatched junction bases come to 8, with V trimmed by 3 bases and J by 6 bases. Study-level results and caveats: Sampling was limited to blood, and TCR repertoires in tissue likely differ from TCR repertoires in blood. Pairwise subsampling indicated that sequencing depth was expected to affect the degree of clonotype sharing among donors. Estimated clonotype richness was generally larger for naive than for memory subsets. The small number of donors limited the genetic and exposure-history diversity represented. Across several donors, around 5% of naive CD4, around 3.5% of naive CD8, 2.3% of memory CD4, and about 0.4% of memory CD8 clonotypes were shared. Even with the large sequencing depth, rarefaction of the sorted-subset datasets indicated that sequencing was incomplete. Compared with non-shared clonotypes, the clonotypes found in all four sorted-subset donors had higher generation probabilities.

The donors were healthy, HIV-negative adults who had no recently reported acute infections or vaccinations. Only Caucasian adults living in Nashville, Tennessee, USA were represented among the donors. CD4+ T cells were enriched by magnetic negative selection, after which naive cells were positively selected on CD45RA and the negative fraction was taken as the memory subset. After blood collection by leukapheresis, PBMCs were isolated using Ficoll-Histopaque density gradient centrifugation and then cryopreserved in the vapor phase of liquid nitrogen. Purity and quantity of every magnetically sorted T cell population were checked by analytical flow cytometry. Genomic DNA was isolated from each sorted fraction and quantified by UV absorbance on a Nanodrop 2000c. Concerning this clone: Its recognized antigen is unknown. No base-level quality is on record; no much larger clone is a single base apart.

TCR CDR3 regions were amplified from genomic DNA by multiplex PCR using the deep immunoSEQ assay. Genomic DNA extracted from each cell subset was distributed evenly over all wells of several immunoSEQ 96-well plates, and each plate served as one replicate. For sorted subsets, each replicate PCR was loaded with approximately 190 ng genomic DNA, equivalent to roughly 30,000 T cell genomes. Purified libraries were quantified with a Qubit 3.0 fluorometer, sized on a Bioanalyzer 2100, and re-quantified with the KAPA Library Quantification kit. Every immunoSEQ 96-well plate was sequenced on a dedicated single-read 150-cycle Illumina NextSeq 550 flow cell. Processing in the source paper ran as follows. Because only junctional sequences without quality scores were contained in the immunoSEQ output, filtering matching that applied to full-length reads could not be performed. To assign V/J genes and CDR3, sequences were annotated against IMGT germline references using PyIR, a Python wrapper for IgBLAST v1.9. Reads were removed for weak V/J assignments (E-value above 1e-6), missing CDR3, stop codons, out-of-frame junctions, or ambiguous translated residues. A V3J clonotype was defined by an identical inferred V gene, J gene, and CDR3 amino acid sequence. The percentage overlap between two repertoires was calculated by dividing the number of shared unique clonotypes by the size of the smaller repertoire. Repertoire richness was assessed with RTK rarefaction, the Chao1 estimator, and Recon v2.1 estimates of unobserved clonotypes. For all TCRbeta clonotypes obtained by the gDNA method from a few donors, generation probabilities were computed with OLGA. This immuneACCESS table, as held by TCRdb, lists in-frame sequences with V and J called but not all clones. Of the missing ones, under half trace to an unresolved V gene in checked studies; the others have no known cause. The D gene and trimming were derived from the DNA, and the V and J assignments and clone size from that table. This sample gives fewer than 2.5 million clones in total; roughly 93% of them show up just once. The ten biggest clones cover roughly 0.36% of the sample.

The rearrangement joined TRBV12-5 to TRBJ2-3, and 14 bases in between align with TRBD2. The sample consisted of naive CD4+ T cells from PBMCs. The cell subset or site label of this sample denotes: CD45RA+ positively selected. This TCR came from a man aged 18 to 29 in good health. Some clones in this sample may be carry-over from other donors' samples. At the DNA level, the sequence is TGTGCTAGTGGTTTCAAGGGACTAGCGGGAGTTTCGGATACGCAGTATTTT. It specifies CASGFKGLAGVSDTQYF.